These 17 T cell receptor beta chains came from one sample sequenced in a study of T cell repertoires in cytomegalovirus infection. These TCRs' antigens remain unknown. One entry per CDR3 protein, called by TCRdb with MiXCR from the reads. The repertoire holds about 78,000 distinct CDR3 sequences, with roughly 40% as singletons. Specimen: CD8+ T cells from cultured PBMCs, collected from culture after CMV antigen stimulation. These receptors all stem from a human donor in good health (CMV status not recorded). Some clones in this sample may be carry-over from other donors' samples.

The rearrangement joins TRBV6-5 to TRBJ1-2; D is uncertain. CDR1 and CDR2 from the germline V gene are MNHEY and SVGAGI. V was cut by 2 bases and J by 3 bases, with 16 bases left in between. The CDR3 has 16 residues. In DNA, the CDR3 is TGTGCCAGCAGTTACGGGTACAGCTCGGCGGACTATGGCTACACCTTC. As protein: CASSYGYSSADYGYTF.

CDR3 nucleotides: TGTGCCAGCAGCTTAGGAGGAGGGGGGATGCGTTCACCCCTCCACTTT. This sequence encodes CASSLGGGGMRSPLHF. The rearrangement uses TRBV7-2 and TRBJ1-6; D possibly corresponds to TRBD1 (6 bases). Germline CDR1 reads SGHTA; CDR2 reads FQGNSA. CDR3 length: 16 amino acids. V lost 1 base to trimming and J lost 9 bases, with 16 bases between them.

This clonotype was seen more than once but under ten times. CDR3 loop: CASSPRSGARTDTQYF. CDR3 sequence (DNA): TGTGCCAGCAGCCCCCGAAGCGGGGCCCGCACAGATACGCAGTATTTT. The rearrangement links TRBV7-8 to TRBJ2-3; 7 nucleotides align to TRBD2. The CDR3 is 16 residues long. Germline trimming cut 5 bases from V and 1 base from J; bases unmatched to any gene: 9. Germline CDR1 SGHVS, CDR2 FQNEAQ.

This chain links TRBV6-6 with TRBJ1-4, with unresolved D. The CDR3 consists of 16 residues. Germline V gene lookup returns CDR1 MNHNY and CDR2 SVGAGI (reference sequence). Trimming took off 6 bases at V and 0 bases at J, with 14 bases between the two ends. The CDR3 DNA follows: TGTGCCAGCAGCCCTGTCTTCTCTGCAACTAATGAAAAACTGTTTTTT. Translating it yields CASSPVFSATNEKLFF.

This clonotype was observed a few times. The chain recombines TRBV4-1 with TRBJ2-7; D may be TRBD1 or TRBD2 (5 bases each). Deletions cut 4 bases from V and 0 bases from J, with 16 bases between. The length of the CDR3 is 16 residues. Germline V gives CDR1 MGHRA, CDR2 YSYEKL. The CDR3 bases are TGCGCCAGCAGCCCAGGGTCGGGGATGAACTCCTACGAGCAGTACTTC. This gives the protein CASSPGSGMNSYEQYF.

The J gene is TRBJ1-5, the V gene TRBV7-8, with D hard to call. Trimming removed 4 bases at V and 6 bases at J, with 19 bases between. The CDR3 loop spans 16 amino acids. Germline V gene lookup returns CDR1 SGHVS and CDR2 FQNEAQ. The CDR3 region has the DNA TGTGCCAGCAGCTCAGAGTTGGCAGGCCGAGCTCAGCCCCAGCATTTT. This translates into CASSSELAGRAQPQHF. The whole variable domain, filled in from reference TRBV7-8 and TRBJ1-5, reads GAGVSQSPRYKVAKRGQDVALRCDPISGHVSLFWYQQALGQGPEFLTYFQNEAQLDKSGLPSDRFFAERPEGSVSTLKIQRTQQEDSAVYLCASSSELAGRAQPQHFGDGTRLSIL.

With regard to this clonotype: Mismatch with germline at one junction end may stem from a read error. The chain couples TRBV3-1 to TRBJ2-3; D may correspond to TRBD1 or TRBD2 (5 bases each). Germline-derived CDR1 and CDR2 are LGHDT and YNNKEL (reference sequence). This CDR3 has 15 residues. In DNA form, the CDR3 reads TGTGCCAGCTGCCAAGGGGACGGGACCACAGATACGCAGTATTTT. Translating it yields CASCQGDGTTDTQYF.

This clonotype was detected only a few times. The CDR3 here is CASSHRWGTDTQYF. The CDR3 bases are TGTGCCAGCAGCCACCGCTGGGGGACAGATACGCAGTATTTT. V usage is TRBV7-6 and J usage is TRBJ2-3; D is perhaps TRBD1 or TRBD2 (5 bases each). V shed 5 bases and J shed 3 bases, with 12 bases lying between them. CDR1 is SGHVS and CDR2 is FNYEAQ in the germline V gene. CDR3 length: 14 residues.

This rearrangement joins TRBV7-2 to TRBJ2-7; 8 bases are shared with TRBD2. Germline-derived CDR1 and CDR2 are SGHTA and FQGNSA. The CDR3 contains 15 residues. V gave up 1 base and J gave up 2 bases; unmatched junction bases: 4. Here the CDR3 DNA reads TGTGCCAGCAGCTTAGGGCCGGGGGGGACCTACGAGCAGTACTTC. Translating it yields CASSLGPGGTYEQYF.

This clonotype was observed a few times. This chain connects TRBV7-9 to TRBJ2-5; TRBD2 aligns across 9 bases. Unmatched junction bases numbered 7, after V lost 3 bases and J lost 5 bases. The CDR3 length is 15 residues. CDR1 is SEHNR, CDR2 FQNEAQ, per germline (reference sequence). The CDR3 nucleotides read TGTGCCAGCAGCTTTCGCGGGGGGGCTCGGGAGACCCAGTACTTC. The encoded protein is CASSFRGGARETQYF.

This clonotype was seen more than once but under ten times. The chain carries TRBV27 and TRBJ2-7; TRBD1 agrees at 7 bases. Germline CDR1 reads MNHEY; CDR2 reads SMNVEV (reference sequence). The CDR3 is 14 residues long. The V segment lost 4 bases and the J segment 3 bases; nucleotides outside the gene matches: 6. This CDR3 reads CASSSRGTIYEQYF. The CDR3 DNA reads TGTGCCAGCAGTTCCAGGGGGACAATCTACGAGCAGTACTTC.

With regard to this clonotype: The junction does not match germline at one end; this may be a read error. The rearrangement uses TRBV4-1 and TRBJ2-1; 8 nucleotides line up with TRBD2. The CDR3 is 20 residues long. Germline V gene sequence: CDR1 MGHRA, CDR2 YSYEKL. CDR3 bases: TGTGCCAGCAGCCCAATCGTGGTAGCGGGGAATAATAGCTCCTACAATGAGCAGTTCTTC. Its protein is CASSPIVVAGNNSSYNEQFF.

This clonotype has more than one count but fewer than ten. This chain joins TRBV14 and TRBJ2-1, with a tentative D call TRBD2 (6 bases). This CDR3 has 16 residues. V was clipped by 0 bases and J by 7 bases, with 16 bases between them. The V gene's germline CDR1 is SGHDN and CDR2 FVKESK. The CDR3 protein is CASSQDSAGLGNEQFF. Here the CDR3 DNA reads TGTGCCAGCAGCCAAGACAGCGCGGGGCTGGGGAATGAGCAGTTCTTC.

This clonotype was counted a few times. This chain joins TRBV12-3 or TRBV12-4 and TRBJ1-3; possibly TRBD1 for D (5 bases). V was trimmed by 6 bases and J by 1 base, leaving 13 bases between them. The CDR3 contains 15 residues. The CDR3 is CASRTTGVSGNTIYF. As DNA, the CDR3 is TGTGCCAGCAGAACCACAGGAGTATCTGGAAACACCATATATTTT.

The chain recombines TRBV6-2 or TRBV6-3 with TRBJ1-1; no clear D. Trimming took off 6 bases at V and 0 bases at J, with 11 bases between the two ends. Germline V gene sequence: CDR1 MNHEY, CDR2 SVGEGT. The CDR3 consists of 14 residues. The CDR3 bases are TGTGCCAGCAGCCGCGAGGGCCTGAACACTGAAGCTTTCTTT. Amino acid sequence: CASSREGLNTEAFF.

This chain uses TRBV4-3 with TRBJ2-7, with TRBD2 matching 8 bases. CDR1 and CDR2 from the germline V gene are LGHNA and YSLEER. The CDR3 runs 15 residues. The V gene end was trimmed by 2 bases and the J gene end by 1 base; junction bases not matched to a gene: 4. The CDR3 is CASSQSGGGSYEQYF. CDR3 DNA: TGCGCCAGCAGCCAAAGCGGGGGAGGGTCCTACGAGCAGTACTTC.

The gene calls are TRBV7-9 and TRBJ1-3, with TRBD1 identical over 11 bases. V gave up 5 bases and J gave up 5 bases; unmatched junction bases: 11. Germline V gene sequence: CDR1 SEHNR, CDR2 FQNEAQ (reference sequence). This CDR3 spans 17 amino acids. This CDR3 is CASSGPGQGETRNTIYF. The CDR3 DNA sequence: TGTGCCAGCAGCGGGCCGGGACAGGGGGAAACCAGAAACACCATATATTTT.